This TCR beta chain was captured by sequencing in a study of metastatic and nonmetastatic thyroid tumors. In the study overall: Both malignant and benign thyroid patients supplied peripheral blood and tumor or nodule tissue samples, across which the repertoires of these patients were then compared.

Thyroid surgery took place with no prior treatment in any patient. MiXCR reprocessed the PCR reads for TCRdb. The data hold around 27,000 clones, with more than 20% observed a single time. This clone is categorized as medium-sized. This TCR was recovered from a female donor with papillary thyroid cancer or a benign thyroid nodule (not recorded which). Some clones in this sample may be carry-over from other donors' samples. Sequencing was done on a sample of blood.

The CDR3 DNA sequence: TGTGCCAGCAGTTACGACGGGCGCCACGAGCAGTACTTC. It is translated as CASSYDGRHEQYF. The J gene is TRBJ2-7, the V gene TRBV6-6; unclear D gene. This CDR3 is 13 amino acids long. Germline V gene lookup returns CDR1 MNHNY and CDR2 SVGAGI (reference sequence). V was trimmed by 2 bases and J by 5 bases, leaving 10 bases between them.